Below, 26 T cell receptor beta chains from the same sample are listed, as sequenced in a study of cytomegalovirus exposure and HLA in healthy donors. 13 Jbeta primers and 60 Vbeta primers were used for the PCR. The assay was immunoSEQ multiplex PCR, and TCRdb's table has in-frame clones only and misses some. In the table there are around 120,000 clones, about 80% of which are singletons. Source material: PBMCs. The receptor source for this set is a man in his fifties or sixties in good health and CMV-seropositive.

The rearrangement links TRBV6-6 to TRBJ1-4; TRBD1 matches at 7 bases. CDR3 length: 13 residues. Germline V gene lookup returns CDR1 MNHNY and CDR2 SVGAGI (reference sequence). J lost 7 bases, V lost 6 bases, and 5 bases had no gene match. The CDR3 loop is CASRPRGTEKLFF. The DNA for the CDR3 is TGTGCCAGCAGGCCCAGGGGGACTGAAAAACTGTTTTTT.

The J gene is TRBJ1-1, the V gene TRBV6-5, with D perhaps matching TRBD1 (6 bases). V was clipped by 4 bases and J by 7 bases, with 10 bases between them. Germline CDR1 is MNHEY and CDR2 is SVGAGI. The CDR3 loop spans 12 amino acids. CDR3 coding DNA: TGTGCCAGCAGTTCAGGGGTTGTTGAAGCTTTCTTT. It codes for CASSSGVVEAFF.

Remarks on this clone: This sample includes further DNA sequences coding for the same CDR3. The chain combines TRBV5-1 with TRBJ1-2; D ambiguous. The germline V gene has CDR1 SGHRS and CDR2 YFSETQ. Trimming took 0 bases from V and 0 from J, leaving 6 bases between them. The CDR3 extends over 14 amino acids. The chain's CDR3 is CASSLDRSNYGYTF. As DNA, the CDR3 is TGCGCCAGCAGCTTGGACAGATCTAACTATGGCTACACCTTC.

The DNA for the CDR3 is TGTGCCAGCAGCTTGATCGGGGGAAGGGGAGAGACCCAGTACTTC. Translating gives CASSLIGGRGETQYF. The J gene is TRBJ2-5, the V gene TRBV5-5, with TRBD2 as a possible D gene (6 bases). The germline gives CDR1 SGHKS, CDR2 YYEKEE (reference sequence). With 1 base removed from V and 4 bases from J, the gap between germline ends came to 14 bases. The CDR3 extends over 15 amino acids.

This clone has a handful of counts. CDR3 protein: CATSSTGNGGFEQFF. CDR3 DNA: TGTGCCACCAGCAGTACCGGAAACGGGGGTTTTGAGCAGTTCTTC. This rearrangement joins TRBV15 to TRBJ2-1, with D perhaps matching TRBD2 (6 bases). This CDR3 spans 15 amino acids. The germline V gene encodes CDR1 LNHNV and CDR2 YYDKDF (reference sequence). V was trimmed by 3 bases and J by 9 bases, leaving 18 bases between them.

This clone was seen just once. The chain links TRBV27 to TRBJ1-6; D unclear. The length of the CDR3 is 20 residues. Trimming stripped 2 bases from V and 3 bases from J, with 23 bases between. Germline V gene sequence: CDR1 MNHEY, CDR2 SMNVEV (reference sequence). CDR3 in amino acids: CASSLTFSARTPDYNSPLHF. CDR3 sequence (DNA): TGTGCCAGCAGTTTAACGTTTAGCGCTCGAACCCCTGACTATAATTCACCCCTCCACTTT.

This clone was picked up one time. The rearrangement uses TRBV6-6 and TRBJ1-4, with D perhaps matching TRBD1 (6 bases). Trimming cost V 5 bases and J 5 bases, with 12 bases left between them. Germline loops: CDR1 MNHNY, CDR2 SVGAGI (reference sequence). The CDR3 totals 14 residues. In DNA, the CDR3 is TGTGCCAGCAGTAGGACAGCCGTAAATGAAAAACTGTTTTTT. This translates into CASSRTAVNEKLFF.

This clone has just a few counts. This chain uses TRBV18 with TRBJ2-5; D gene ambiguous. Germline V gives CDR1 KGHSH, CDR2 LQKENI. Trimming pared 5 bases from V and 5 bases from J, leaving 12 bases between. CDR3 size: 13 residues. Here the CDR3 reads CASSAVAGETQYF. The CDR3 DNA is TGTGCCAGCTCAGCGGTTGCCGGGGAGACCCAGTACTTC.

A few counts support this clone. The rearrangement joins TRBV11-2 to TRBJ2-7, with 10 bases that match TRBD1. Germline loops: CDR1 SGHAT, CDR2 FQNNGV. The CDR3 sequence is 18 residues long. Trimming at V came to 3 bases and at J to 5 bases, leaving 16 bases not matched to a gene. As DNA, the CDR3 is TGTGCCAGCAGCTTGAGTGTTTACCGGGACAGGGGAATGGACGAGCAGTACTTC. It is translated as CASSLSVYRDRGMDEQYF.

This chain links TRBV6-1 with TRBJ2-3; no definite D call. CDR3 size: 15 residues. In germline, CDR1 is MNHNS, CDR2 SASEGT. Between the trimmed V and J ends, which lost 1 base and 1 base, there was a span of 9 bases. Here the CDR3 reads CASSEVAARTDTQYF. The CDR3 nucleotides are TGTGCCAGCAGTGAAGTGGCAGCGCGCACAGATACGCAGTATTTT.

The V gene is TRBV5-1, the J gene TRBJ1-1, with D possibly matching TRBD1 (5 bases). Germline V gene lookup returns CDR1 SGHRS and CDR2 YFSETQ. The V and J ends lost 4 bases and 1 base respectively, with 11 bases between them. The CDR3 runs 14 residues. CDR3 in amino acids: CASSPTDRNTEAFF. The CDR3 DNA is TGCGCCAGCAGCCCGACCGACAGGAACACTGAAGCTTTCTTT. The variable domain in full, completed from reference TRBV5-1 and TRBJ1-1, reads KAGVTQTPRYLIKTRGQQVTLSCSPISGHRSVSWYQQTPGQGLQFLFEYFSETQRNKGNFPGRFSGRQFSNSRSEMNVSTLELGDSALYLCASSPTDRNTEAFFGQGTRLTVV.

Details on this clone: Sequence at one end of the junction differs from germline and may be a read error. The chain recombines TRBV5-1 with TRBJ2-6, with 8 bases aligning to TRBD2. CDR1 and CDR2 from the germline V gene are SGHRS and YFSETQ. The CDR3 loop spans 14 amino acids. The CDR3 protein is CASRRGAGANGLTF. CDR3 nucleotide sequence: TGCGCCAGCCGGCGGGGGGCCGGGGCCAACGGCCTGACTTTC.

This sequence joins TRBV2 and TRBJ1-1; 7 bases are a match to TRBD1. The germline CDR1 and CDR2 sequences are SNHLY and FYNNEI. With V trimmed by 4 bases and J by 3 bases, 8 bases remained unmatched. The CDR3 is 15 amino acids. The DNA of the CDR3 is TGTGCCAGCAGTGTTCACAGGGGATCAGACACTGAAGCTTTCTTT. Translating it yields CASSVHRGSDTEAFF.

This clone was detected only a few times. The chain uses TRBV11-2 and TRBJ1-4; possibly TRBD1 for D (6 bases). The V gene lost 6 bases and the J gene lost 7 bases, with 24 bases spanning the gap. CDR3 length: 17 amino acids. The germline V gene has CDR1 SGHAT and CDR2 FQNNGV. Here the CDR3 reads CASSDLGQAGGGEKLFF. DNA of the CDR3: TGTGCCAGCAGTGACCTAGGCCAGGCGGGGGGCGGTGAAAAACTGTTTTTT.

The chain carries TRBV28 and TRBJ1-2; D is undetermined. V was cut by 3 bases and J by 3 bases, with 14 bases left in between. The CDR3 extends over 15 amino acids. Germline V gene lookup returns CDR1 MDHEN and CDR2 SYDVKM. The chain's CDR3 is CASSFEDRDYYGYTF. CDR3 sequence (DNA): TGTGCCAGCAGTTTTGAGGACCGGGATTACTATGGCTACACCTTC.

CDR3 amino acids: CASSDAPGGSGEKLFF. DNA of the CDR3: TGTGCCAGCAGTGACGCCCCGGGGGGTTCAGGGGAAAAACTGTTTTTT. The J gene is TRBJ1-4, the V gene TRBV6-1, with D possibly being TRBD1 (5 bases). This CDR3 contains 16 residues. The germline gives CDR1 MNHNS, CDR2 SASEGT. The V end lost 3 bases, the J end lost 8 bases, and 19 bases lay between the germline ends.

The chain recombines TRBV15 with TRBJ2-5; perhaps TRBD2 as D (5 bases). The CDR3 sequence is 15 residues long. V was cut by 1 base and J by 1 base, with 10 bases left in between. Germline values: CDR1 LNHNV, CDR2 YYDKDF (reference sequence). The CDR3 loop is CATSRGGSTQETQYF. DNA of the CDR3: TGTGCCACCAGCAGAGGAGGGAGCACCCAAGAGACCCAGTACTTC. Full variable domain (remainder filled in from reference TRBV15 and TRBJ2-5): DAMVIQNPRYQVTQFGKPVTLSCSQTLNHNVMYWYQQKSSQAPKLLFHYYDKDFNNEADTPDNFQSRRPNTSFCFLDIRSPGLGDTAMYLCATSRGGSTQETQYFGPGTRLLVL.

This sequence joins TRBV28 and TRBJ1-2, with a weak D call TRBD1 (5 bases). CDR3 length: 14 amino acids. Germline values: CDR1 MDHEN, CDR2 SYDVKM. V lost 5 bases and J lost 4, with 14 bases in between. CDR3 protein: CASSGTATSYGYTF. The CDR3 bases are TGTGCCAGCAGTGGGACTGCGACTAGCTATGGCTACACCTTC.

V gene TRBV5-4 combines with J gene TRBJ2-7, with 7 bases identical to TRBD1. J lost 0 bases, V lost 2 bases, and 11 bases had no gene match. The CDR3 spans 17 residues. CDR1 and CDR2 (germline): SGHNT, YYREEE (reference sequence). CDR3 sequence: CASSFGTAALNSYEQYF. The DNA for the CDR3 is TGTGCCAGCAGCTTTGGGACAGCCGCACTCAACTCCTACGAGCAGTACTTC.

The chain uses TRBV7-3 and TRBJ2-7; tentative D call: TRBD2 (6 bases). CDR1 SGHTA and CDR2 FQGTGA come from the germline V gene. Trimming shortened V by 1 base and J by 6 bases, and 16 bases separated the two germline ends. The CDR3 runs 15 residues. The CDR3 DNA sequence: TGTGCCAGCAGCTTAAACGGGGGAATACTTCTCGAGCAGTACTTC. Protein: CASSLNGGILLEQYF.

This chain joins TRBV7-9 and TRBJ2-7; 9 positions agree with TRBD2. Germline V gene lookup returns CDR1 SEHNR and CDR2 FQNEAQ (reference sequence). CDR3 size: 17 residues. V was clipped by 1 base and J by 2 bases; unmatched bases: 9. CDR3 coding DNA: TGTGCCAGCAGCTTAGAGATCGCGGGAGGGATCCCCTACGAGCAGTACTTC. Encoded protein: CASSLEIAGGIPYEQYF.

This chain joins TRBV4-1 and TRBJ2-1, with D possibly being TRBD2 (6 bases). The V gene lost 4 bases and the J gene lost 2 bases, with 27 bases spanning the gap. This CDR3 region has 20 residues. Germline V gene data show CDR1 as MGHRA and CDR2 as YSYEKL. Here the CDR3 reads CASSPLTMEAGALTYNEQFF. The CDR3 nucleotides read TGCGCCAGCAGCCCCCTGACTATGGAAGCGGGTGCCCTAACCTACAATGAGCAGTTCTTC.

V and J are TRBV5-1 and TRBJ2-3, with D possibly matching TRBD2 (7 bases). This CDR3 comprises 15 residues. The germline gives CDR1 SGHRS, CDR2 YFSETQ. Deletions cut 2 bases from V and 3 bases from J, with 13 bases between. CDR3 protein: CASSLGAGATDTQYF. The CDR3 bases are TGCGCCAGCAGCTTAGGGGCGGGGGCAACAGATACGCAGTATTTT.

The chain carries TRBV5-5 and TRBJ1-1, with 9 bases matching TRBD1. CDR1 and CDR2 (germline): SGHKS, YYEKEE (reference sequence). The CDR3 has 14 amino acids. V was clipped by 2 bases and J by 4 bases; unmatched bases: 3. The CDR3 reads CASSLTGGTTEAFF. The CDR3 DNA reads TGTGCCAGCAGCTTAACAGGGGGCACCACTGAAGCTTTCTTT.

This clone was recorded a few times. The rearrangement links TRBV10-3 to TRBJ2-7, with 8 bases lining up with TRBD1. The V and J ends lost 7 bases and 3 bases, in that order; junction bases with no gene match: 11. Germline V gene lookup returns CDR1 ENHRY and CDR2 SYGVKD. The CDR3 is 15 residues long. CDR3 coding DNA: TGTGCCATCAATAATAGGGGACAGGAGATCTACGAGCAGTACTTC. Protein product: CAINNRGQEIYEQYF.

V usage is TRBV9 and J usage is TRBJ2-7, with 13 bases identical to TRBD2. The CDR3 extends over 19 amino acids. Germline values: CDR1 SGDLS, CDR2 YYNGEE. V trimming: 3 bases; J trimming: 1 base; junction bases outside the gene matches: 13. In DNA, the CDR3 is TGTGCCAGCAGCGCCCTCACTAGCGGGAGGGCCAGAGGGTCCTACGAGCAGTACTTC. Its translation: CASSALTSGRARGSYEQYF. The variable domain in full, with the rest retrieved from reference TRBV9 and TRBJ2-7, is DSGVTQTPKHLITATGQRVTLRCSPRSGDLSVYWYQQSLDQGLQFLIQYYNGEERAKGNILERFSAQQFPDLHSELNLSSLELGDSALYFCASSALTSGRARGSYEQYFGPGTRLTVT.